This TCR delta chain was captured by sequencing in a study of gamma delta lymphoproliferative disorders and STAT genes. Study observations and caveats: Public or private status of leukemic clones needs confirmation. Nearly all major patient gamma and delta clonotypes were public; only a couple of gamma clonotypes were disease-private.

The receptor sequences were amplified from genomic DNA of peripheral blood mononuclear cells. TCRdb reprocessed the multiplex PCR reads through CATT. The repertoire holds hundreds of delta-chain clones, with approximately 1.5% as singletons. By its share, this clone is medium-sized. Its antigen is not known. It is likely a read error: a sequence one base away is far more abundant. Other DNA variants within this sample encode the same CDR3. Germline loops: CDR1 GEAIGNYY, CDR2 EKD. This CDR3 has 22 amino acids. J is TRDJ1 and V is TRDV2, with D possibly being TRDD3 (10 bases). The source is a human donor in good health. Input material: blood. The CDR3 spells CACDTILKPSYQLGDTHDKLIF. The CDR3 DNA sequence: TGTGCCTGTGACACAATTCTAAAGCCTTCCTACCAATTGGGGGATACCCACGATAAGCTCATCTTT.